Below, 24 T cell receptor beta chains from the same sample are listed, as sequenced in a study of T cells expressing NK-cell markers. TCRdb re-called the 5' RACE reads and shows each CDR3 protein once, DNA omitted. The specimen's table records about 260,000 distinct CDR3 sequences. Material: blood T cells: a sorted CD56 or NKG2C T cell subset, CD4+ or CD8+ T cells, or bulk PBMC T cells (not recorded which). Receptors originate from a man aged 18-30 years in good health.

V usage is TRBV7-9 and J usage is TRBJ1-6. Germline V gives CDR1 SEHNR, CDR2 FQNEAQ (reference sequence). This CDR3 spans 13 amino acids. This CDR3 reads CASSLAAGGPLHF.

This rearrangement joins TRBV20-1 to TRBJ2-7; without DNA, the TCRdb call of TRBD2 cannot be checked. This CDR3 spans 13 amino acids. CDR1 is DFQATT and CDR2 is SNEGSKA in the germline V gene (reference sequence). The CDR3 is CSAAGTTSYEQYF.

The gene calls are TRBV29-1 and TRBJ2-1. This CDR3 spans 12 amino acids. Germline assignment: CDR1 SQVTM and CDR2 ANQGSEA. This CDR3 reads CSVDGVYNEQFF.

This chain connects TRBV20-1 to TRBJ1-4; TCRdb selects TRBD1, and the lack of DNA leaves this call unchecked. CDR1 and CDR2 (germline): DFQATT, SNEGSKA (reference sequence). The CDR3 runs to 14 residues. The CDR3 sequence is CSATPGQGVGKLFF.

The rearrangement links TRBV11-2 to TRBJ2-2; TCRdb calls TRBD1, which cannot be checked without DNA. CDR1 and CDR2 (germline): SGHAT, FQNNGV. The CDR3 is 17 amino acids. CDR3 amino acids: CASSLDPRDRGTGELFF.

The chain carries TRBV12-3 or TRBV12-4 and TRBJ2-3; TCRdb selects TRBD2, and the lack of DNA leaves this call unchecked. This CDR3 comprises 13 residues. CDR3 residues: CASRPGGQGTQYF.

The gene calls are TRBV6-5 and TRBJ2-7. Germline V gene lookup returns CDR1 MNHEY and CDR2 SVGAGI. There are 13 residues in the CDR3. CDR3 loop: CASSSLVVVEQYF.

The V call is TRBV20-1, the J call TRBJ1-1; with no DNA, the TCRdb D assignment of TRBD1 cannot be verified. Germline assignment: CDR1 DFQATT and CDR2 SNEGSKA (reference sequence). The CDR3 covers 13 residues. CDR3: CSAVGLFNTEAFF.

The chain recombines TRBV12-5 with TRBJ2-5; the D gene TCRdb calls, TRBD1, cannot be checked with no DNA. Germline V gives CDR1 LGHNT, CDR2 FRNRAP. There are 14 residues in the CDR3. The CDR3 region is CASGLSRVSKTQYF.

This chain uses TRBV12-3 or TRBV12-4 with TRBJ2-5; no DNA is available, so the TRBD2 call from TCRdb remains unchecked. This CDR3 is built from 15 residues. The CDR3 reads CASTFGTSGSGAQYF.

CDR3 protein: CASSFGQDSYNEQFF. This chain uses TRBV5-1 with TRBJ2-1. Germline V gives CDR1 SGHRS, CDR2 YFSETQ. The CDR3 runs to 15 residues.

The chain's CDR3 is CASSSRLAGNTGELFF. V usage is TRBV13 and J usage is TRBJ2-2; TCRdb's assignment of TRBD2 cannot be checked, as there is no DNA. From germline, CDR1 is PRHDT and CDR2 FYEKMQ (reference sequence). The CDR3 loop spans 16 amino acids.

This rearrangement joins TRBV20-1 to TRBJ2-1; TCRdb designates TRBD2, a call that cannot be tested without DNA. Germline V gives CDR1 DFQATT, CDR2 SNEGSKA (reference sequence). The CDR3 totals 14 residues. CDR3 amino acids: CSVPGLASYNEQFF.

The chain has TRBV2 and TRBJ2-7; TCRdb returns TRBD1, unconfirmable since there is no DNA. The length of the CDR3 is 15 residues. CDR1 is SNHLY and CDR2 is FYNNEI in the germline V gene. CDR3: CASSRGQGNQYEQYF.

This sequence joins TRBV29-1 and TRBJ2-1. This CDR3 has 14 residues. Germline V CDR1 and CDR2: SQVTM, ANQGSEA. The CDR3 region is CSVARLLSYNEQFF.

The J gene is TRBJ2-2, the V gene TRBV29-1; absent DNA, TCRdb's TRBD1 call cannot be checked. Per the germline V gene, CDR1 is SQVTM and CDR2 is ANQGSEA. The CDR3 covers 15 residues. CDR3 sequence: CSVAGGFTNTGELFF.

The CDR3 is CASSRDYYEQYF. The chain has TRBV5-4 and TRBJ2-7. Germline CDR1 reads SGHNT; CDR2 reads YYREEE (reference sequence). The CDR3 runs 12 residues.

The rearrangement joins TRBV5-1 to TRBJ1-5; TCRdb lists TRBD1, though no DNA is available to test this call. CDR3 length equals 15 residues. Germline CDR1 is SGHRS and CDR2 is YFSETQ. CDR3 region: CASSLSGAGDQPQHF.

V is TRBV12-3 or TRBV12-4 and J is TRBJ2-5; absent DNA, TCRdb's TRBD2 call cannot be checked. The CDR3 has 17 amino acids. The CDR3 protein is CASSLMGGRAPGETQYF.

CDR3 in amino acids: CASSQVLAASGSYEQYF. This rearrangement joins TRBV4-3 to TRBJ2-7. This CDR3 spans 17 amino acids. Germline CDR1 LGHNA, CDR2 YSLEER.

The genes are TRBV12-3 or TRBV12-4 and TRBJ2-1; TCRdb's D call, TRBD2, is unchecked because there is no DNA. This CDR3 comprises 15 residues. The CDR3 loop is CASSLLAGAYNEQFF.

V and J are TRBV29-1 and TRBJ2-3; TCRdb reports TRBD2, a call that lacks DNA to check it against. From germline, CDR1 is SQVTM and CDR2 ANQGSEA. The CDR3 is made up of 13 amino acids. The CDR3 here is CSVAGRGTDTQYF.

The rearrangement links TRBV5-1 to TRBJ2-3; TCRdb selects TRBD1, and the lack of DNA leaves this call unchecked. CDR1 and CDR2 from the germline V gene are SGHRS and YFSETQ. CDR3 length: 15 amino acids. The CDR3: CASSFRTGDTDTQYF.

The rearrangement uses TRBV20-1 and TRBJ2-5; the D call of TRBD2 rests on TCRdb alone, since no DNA is present to check it. Germline V gives CDR1 DFQATT, CDR2 SNEGSKA (reference sequence). The CDR3 loop spans 13 amino acids. CDR3 sequence: CSTSGTLGETQYF.